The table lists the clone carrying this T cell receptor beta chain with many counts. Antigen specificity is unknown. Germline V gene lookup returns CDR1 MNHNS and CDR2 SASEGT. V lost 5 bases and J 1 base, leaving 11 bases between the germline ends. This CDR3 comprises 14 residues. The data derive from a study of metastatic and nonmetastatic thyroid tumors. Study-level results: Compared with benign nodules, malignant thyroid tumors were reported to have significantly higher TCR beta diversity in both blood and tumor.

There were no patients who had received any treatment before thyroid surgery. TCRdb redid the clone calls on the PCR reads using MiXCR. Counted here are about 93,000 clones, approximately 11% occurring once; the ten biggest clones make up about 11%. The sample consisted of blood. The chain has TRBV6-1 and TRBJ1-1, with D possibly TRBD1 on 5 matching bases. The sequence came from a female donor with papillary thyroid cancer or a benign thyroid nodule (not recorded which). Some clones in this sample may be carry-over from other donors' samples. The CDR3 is CASSYSGGNTEAFF. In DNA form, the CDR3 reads TGTGCCAGCAGTTATAGTGGGGGGAACACTGAAGCTTTCTTT.